Listed below are T cell receptor beta chains from one sample, sequenced in a study of blood T cell repertoires in COVID-19. TCRdb keeps only in-frame clones here, not all; method: immunoSEQ multiplex PCR. The sample lists about 150,000 clones, around 84% seen once, with under 9.5% in the top ten. Material for sequencing was PBMCs or T cells enriched from blood (not recorded which). The receptors were gathered from a man aged 50 to 60 who had recovered from COVID-19. CDR3s include the opening cysteine and the closing phenylalanine or tryptophan. D genes are given only for firm matches. Some rows mark clone size as missing; the rest say once, few, many or name a class of expanded clone.

cdr3_nt cdr3_aa d_call v_call clone_size j_call
TGTGCCAGCAGCCCGCTAGCGGGGGGAAACACCGGGGAGCTGTTTTTT CASSPLAGGNTGELFF TRBD2 TRBV11-3 - TRBJ2-2
TGTGCCAGCAGGGGGACAGGGGGCAGGGGCTACACCTTC CASRGTGGRGYTF TRBD1 TRBV27 - TRBJ1-2
TGTGCCAGCAGCCTAACCGGACAGGGGATTCAGCCCCAGCATTTT CASSLTGQGIQPQHF TRBD1 TRBV9 - TRBJ1-5
TGTGCCAGCAGACAGGGAGGGGCCTTGAAAGCTTTCTTT CASRQGGALKAFF - TRBV12-3/TRBV12-4 - TRBJ1-1
TGTGCCATCATGGGGGGGGCGGCAGATACGCAGTATTTT CAIMGGAADTQYF - TRBV10-3 - TRBJ2-3
TGTGCCAGCAGCTTGCACTCAGGTGCCTATGGCTACACCTTC CASSLHSGAYGYTF - TRBV5-4 - TRBJ1-2
TGTGCCAGCAGCCAGGACAGTCCCAATGAGCAGTTCTTC CASSQDSPNEQFF - TRBV5-4 - TRBJ2-1
TGTGCCACCTCCCTAACTAGCGGGGCCCGTCAGTACTTC CATSLTSGARQYF TRBD2 TRBV6-5 - TRBJ2-4
TGTGCCAGCAGCCACCGGACAGGGGGCACCTCTGGAAACACCATATATTTT CASSHRTGGTSGNTIYF TRBD1 TRBV5-6 - TRBJ1-3
TGTGCCAGCAGTGAACTAGCGGGGGGGCACGAGCAGTACTTC CASSELAGGHEQYF TRBD2 TRBV6-1 few TRBJ2-7
TGTGCCAGCAGTGCGAGTTTAGTGAATGAGCAGTTCTTC CASSASLVNEQFF - TRBV25-1 - TRBJ2-1
TGTGCTAGTGGGTCAACAGGGGATGGTGAAGCTTTCTTT CASGSTGDGEAFF TRBD1 TRBV12-5 - TRBJ1-1
TGCGCCAGCAGCCAAGGGCTCCTGACCTACGAGCAGTACTTC CASSQGLLTYEQYF - TRBV4-1 - TRBJ2-7
TGCGCCAGCAGCCAAGATTCCCCCAGGACAGGGGGTGGCTACACCTTC CASSQDSPRTGGGYTF TRBD1 TRBV4-1 - TRBJ1-2
TGTGCCATCAAGTCGGCGACAGGATCTAACTCCGGGCTGTTTTTT CAIKSATGSNSGLFF - TRBV10-3 - TRBJ2-2
TGTGCCAGTACCGCTCTCAGGACAGGATCAAATCAGCCCCAGCATTTT CASTALRTGSNQPQHF TRBD1 TRBV19 few TRBJ1-5
TGTGCCAGCAGTTCCCTGGGACTAGCGGGGGCTATCTACGAGCAGTACTTC CASSSLGLAGAIYEQYF TRBD2 TRBV6-2/TRBV6-3 - TRBJ2-7
TGTGCCAGCAGTGACGGACAGGGCACAGATACGCAGTATTTT CASSDGQGTDTQYF TRBD1 TRBV27 - TRBJ2-3
TGTGCCAGCAGGACAGGGATGGAAAACACCATATATTTT CASRTGMENTIYF TRBD1 TRBV6-5 few TRBJ1-3
TGTGCCAGCAGTTTAGTGCAGGGCAATGGCTACACCTTC CASSLVQGNGYTF - TRBV12-3/TRBV12-4 - TRBJ1-2
TGTGCCAGTACCGGACTAGCGGGACTCACCGGGGAGCTGTTTTTT CASTGLAGLTGELFF TRBD2 TRBV19 - TRBJ2-2
TGTGCCAGCAGTGCACAGGGGGCCACCGGGGAGCTGTTTTTT CASSAQGATGELFF TRBD1 TRBV2 - TRBJ2-2
TGTGCCAGCAGCCAAGATGGGACAGGGAGGAATTCACCCCTCCACTTT CASSQDGTGRNSPLHF TRBD1 TRBV4-2 - TRBJ1-6
TGTGCCAGCAGCCCGATGACAGGGTCCTACGAGCAGTACTTC CASSPMTGSYEQYF TRBD1 TRBV7-2 - TRBJ2-7